The present entry profiles one T cell receptor (beta chain) with its context. What it binds is not known. The CDR3 has 15 amino acids. Germline-derived CDR1 and CDR2 are SGHTA and FQGNSA. This sample is drawn from a study of T cells expressing NK-cell markers. Study-level points and caveats: A range of roughly 1.0-8% of CD8+ T cells consisted of dominant NKG2C+ clonotypes in about six donors. For a handful of donors, these clonotypes were likewise the leading ones in the CD3+CD56-NKG2C+ fraction.

Using the 5' RACE reads, TCRdb records one entry per CDR3 protein without DNA. The sample table includes some 600,000 distinct CDR3 sequences. The sequence was obtained from a man younger than 35 in good health. The chain links TRBV7-2 to TRBJ2-2; TCRdb indicates TRBD2, and absent DNA this call remains unverified. The material sequenced was blood T cells: a sorted CD56 or NKG2C T cell subset, CD4+ or CD8+ T cells, or bulk PBMC T cells (not recorded which). CDR3 protein: CARYRAGGPPGELFF.